This entry lists 21 T cell receptor beta chains sequenced from one sample in a study of CD8+CD57+ T cells in acquired aplastic anemia. CDR3 and TCR beta VDJ profiling relied on genomic DNA as the template. TCRdb reprocessed the reads via MiXCR and lists one record per CDR3 protein. The table has under 200,000 distinct CDR3 sequences, roughly half seen once; the top ten hold 1.8%. Patients selected for sequencing had displayed CD8+CD57+ cell expansion by flow cytometry. The specimen sequenced was sorted CD4+, CD8+, or CD8+CD57+ T cells (not recorded which) from PBMCs. The receptor source for this set is a human donor with aplastic anemia.

The chain is built from TRBV2 and TRBJ2-7; D is unclear. Germline CDR1 SNHLY, CDR2 FYNNEI. V gave up 4 bases and J gave up 6 bases, with 16 bases separating them. This CDR3 contains 14 residues. CDR3 loop: CASSVAVRNLEQYF. The CDR3 region has the DNA TGTGCCAGCAGTGTTGCAGTCCGTAACCTCGAGCAGTACTTC.

This chain uses TRBV20-1 with TRBJ2-5; 15 nucleotides line up with TRBD2. This CDR3 is 16 amino acids long. V gave up 3 bases and J gave up 5 bases; unmatched junction bases: 7. The V gene's germline CDR1 is DFQATT and CDR2 SNEGSKA (reference sequence). The CDR3 coding sequence is TGCAGTGCTAGCCGGACTAGCGGGGGGGCGGGGGAGACCCAGTACTTC. Protein sequence: CSASRTSGGAGETQYF.

About this clonotype: This CDR3 is missing its conserved last phenylalanine or tryptophan, likely due to a read error. The chain couples TRBV9 to TRBJ2-7; TRBD1 aligns across 10 bases. The length of the CDR3 is 15 residues. V shed 0 bases and J 3 bases; nucleotides not matched to a gene: 3. Germline V CDR1 and CDR2: SGDLS, YYNGEE. The CDR3 DNA reads TGTGCCAGCAGCGTAGGTGGGACAGGGGTCTACGAGCAGTACCTC. Translation: CASSVGGTGVYEQYL.

This clonotype was detected many times. The chain recombines TRBV4-3 with TRBJ2-6; a possible D gene is TRBD2 (6 bases). CDR1 and CDR2 (germline): LGHNA, YSLEER. The CDR3 runs 17 residues. The V end lost 0 bases, the J end lost 1 base, and 10 bases lay between the germline ends. The DNA for the CDR3 is TGCGCCAGCAGCCAAGATACGGCGGGGTCTGGGGCCAACGTCCTGACTTTC. Encoded protein: CASSQDTAGSGANVLTF.

V gene TRBV19 combines with J gene TRBJ1-1; a weak D match, TRBD1 (6 bases). Germline-derived CDR1 and CDR2 are LNHDA and SQIVND (reference sequence). Trimming shortened V by 6 bases and J by 2 bases, and 16 bases separated the two germline ends. The CDR3 has 15 residues. The CDR3 bases are TGTGCCAGTAGCCAGACAGGTTACCAAAACACTGAAGCTTTCTTT. This translates into CASSQTGYQNTEAFF.

Regarding this clonotype: The junction departs from the called germline gene at one end, perhaps through a read error. The V call is TRBV7-6, the J call TRBJ2-3, with D tentatively TRBD2 (5 bases). CDR1 SGHVS and CDR2 FNYEAQ come from the germline V gene. The CDR3 has 14 amino acids. The CDR3, as DNA: TGTGCTAGCAGCGCCGACTCGCGCGAGGGAACGCAGTATTTT. It encodes CASSADSREGTQYF. The variable domain in full, completed from reference TRBV7-6 and TRBJ2-3, reads GAGVSQSPRYKVTKRGQDVALRCDPISGHVSLYWYRQALGQGPEFLTYFNYEAQQDKSGLPNDRFSAERPEGSISTLTIQRTEQRDSAMYRCASSADSREGTQYFGPGTRLTVL.

The J gene is TRBJ2-5, the V gene TRBV7-2; D perhaps matches TRBD1 (7 bases). The germline V gene encodes CDR1 SGHTA and CDR2 FQGNSA. The CDR3 spans 15 residues. V was cut by 3 bases and J by 4 bases, with 15 bases left in between. The chain's CDR3 is CASSLAAGGGETQYF. In nucleotides, the CDR3 is TGTGCCAGCAGCTTGGCGGCAGGGGGAGGAGAGACCCAGTACTTC.

This clonotype was found many times. The chain combines TRBV2 with TRBJ2-2; maybe TRBD1 (6 bases). In germline, CDR1 is SNHLY, CDR2 FYNNEI. The CDR3 is 14 amino acids. V dropped 5 bases and J dropped 6 bases, with 13 bases sitting between them. The CDR3 DNA reads as TGTGCCAGCAGTAGCACAGGGTCCCCCGGGGAGCTGTTTTTT. Protein product: CASSSTGSPGELFF.

This chain connects TRBV5-1 to TRBJ2-7, with 11 bases that match TRBD1. V was pared by 4 bases and J by 3 bases, with 6 bases of the junction left unmatched. This CDR3 has 15 amino acids. Germline loops: CDR1 SGHRS, CDR2 YFSETQ. The CDR3 DNA follows: TGCGCCAGCAGCGGCACCGGGACAGGGGGCTACGAGCAGTACTTC. Its translation is CASSGTGTGGYEQYF.

This clonotype came up many times. The V call is TRBV6-1, the J call TRBJ2-1, with D uncertain. The CDR3 runs 14 residues. V lost 3 bases and J lost 6, with 12 bases in between. Looked up from germline, CDR1 is MNHNS and CDR2 is SASEGT. The chain's CDR3 is CASSDVPNVNEQFF. The CDR3 DNA follows: TGTGCCAGCAGTGACGTCCCAAACGTCAATGAGCAGTTCTTC.

Comments on this clonotype: A junction boundary mismatches the germline segment, possibly from a read error. V usage is TRBV12-3 or TRBV12-4 and J usage is TRBJ1-6; D gene uncertain. The CDR3 runs 18 residues. Here the CDR3 reads CASSLNRHGSSYNSPFHF. The CDR3 DNA is TGTGCCAGCAGTCTTAACCGTCACGGTAGCTCCTATAATTCACCCTTCCACTTT.

This chain connects TRBV12-3 or TRBV12-4 to TRBJ1-6; D remains unclear. V lost 3 bases and J lost 11, with 8 bases in between. The CDR3 runs to 12 residues. DNA for the CDR3: TGTGCCAGCAGTTTTGCCCTGCCACCCCTCCACTTT. This sequence encodes CASSFALPPLHF.

The chain uses TRBV29-1 and TRBJ2-7; TRBD2 agrees at 10 bases. The ends lost 1 base at V and 5 bases at J; junction bases unmatched: 5. This CDR3 is built from 14 residues. CDR1 is SQVTM, CDR2 ANQGSEA, per germline. The CDR3 spells CSVEGAGGADEQYF. DNA of the CDR3: TGCAGCGTTGAAGGAGCGGGGGGGGCCGACGAGCAGTACTTC.

Points on this clonotype: The CDR3 carries no conserved terminal phenylalanine or tryptophan, so it likely arises from a read error. J is TRBJ1-6 and V is TRBV19; D is uncertain. Per the germline V gene, CDR1 is LNHDA and CDR2 is SQIVND (reference sequence). V was cut by 3 bases and J by 0 bases, with 6 bases left in between. There are 15 residues in the CDR3. In nucleotides, the CDR3 is TGTGCCAGTAGTATCGCCAGCTCCTATAATTCACCCCTCCACTCT. It yields the protein CASSIASSYNSPLHS.

The rearrangement links TRBV9 to TRBJ1-6; D perhaps matches TRBD1 (5 bases). V shed 4 bases and J shed 12 bases, with 20 bases lying between them. Germline loops: CDR1 SGDLS, CDR2 YYNGEE. This CDR3 contains 15 residues. CDR3 loop: CASSPPTVGGEPLHF. CDR3 coding DNA: TGTGCCAGCAGCCCACCGACAGTGGGCGGCGAACCCCTCCACTTT.

This chain links TRBV9 with TRBJ2-5, with TRBD2 matching 10 bases. V lost 0 bases, J lost 2 bases, and 4 bases stayed unmatched. The V gene's germline CDR1 is SGDLS and CDR2 YYNGEE. CDR3 size: 16 residues. The chain's CDR3 is CASSVDSGGRQETQYF. The CDR3 coding sequence is TGTGCCAGCAGCGTAGATAGCGGGGGGAGACAAGAGACCCAGTACTTC.

This clonotype was detected ten times or more. CDR3 nucleotides: TGTGCCAGCAAAGGGGAGGGGGAGACCCAGTACTTC. Its protein is CASKGEGETQYF. The rearrangement uses TRBV6-2 or TRBV6-3 and TRBJ2-5; 7 positions agree with TRBD2. After removal of 7 bases from V and 5 bases from J, the junction contained 4 bases not matched to a gene. Germline lookup yields CDR1 MNHEY and CDR2 SVGEGT. The length of the CDR3 is 12 residues.

The rearrangement joins TRBV7-9 to TRBJ2-4; D is uncertain. Trimming stripped 2 bases from V and 7 bases from J, with 9 bases between. This CDR3 spans 13 amino acids. CDR1 is SEHNR, CDR2 FQNEAQ, per germline (reference sequence). The CDR3 spells CASSLPPGNIQYF. The DNA for the CDR3 is TGTGCCAGCAGCTTACCTCCCGGGAACATTCAGTACTTC. The entire variable domain, with the rest obtained from reference TRBV7-9 and TRBJ2-4, is as follows: DTGVSQNPRHKITKRGQNVTFRCDPISEHNRLYWYRQTLGQGPEFLTYFQNEAQLEKSRLLSDRFSAERPKGSFSTLEIQRTEQGDSAMYLCASSLPPGNIQYFGAGTRLSVL.

The CDR3 region has the DNA TGCGCCAGCAGCTTCGTGGGACAGGAGCCCTCTAACTATGGCTACACCTTC. Translated: CASSFVGQEPSNYGYTF. The chain couples TRBV5-1 to TRBJ1-2; 8 bases agree with TRBD1. The V gene's germline CDR1 is SGHRS and CDR2 YFSETQ. After removal of 2 bases from V and 0 bases from J, the junction contained 9 bases not matched to a gene. This CDR3 contains 17 residues.

With regard to this clonotype: A read error may produce the germline difference seen at one junction end. V gene TRBV7-7 combines with J gene TRBJ1-3, with 8 positions matching TRBD1. Germline V gene data show CDR1 as SSHAT and CDR2 as FNYEAQ (reference sequence). The CDR3 contains 16 residues. The DNA of the CDR3 is TGTGCTAGCAGCTTCACGCAGGGGGCGACTGGAAACACCATATATTTT. This codes for CASSFTQGATGNTIYF.

About this clonotype itself: Relative to the germline gene, one junction end is altered; a read error may explain this. This rearrangement joins TRBV27 to TRBJ2-7; D is possibly TRBD1 or TRBD2 (5 bases each). The V gene's germline CDR1 is MNHEY and CDR2 SMNVEV (reference sequence). This CDR3 contains 16 residues. CDR3 sequence: CASRDPRDALSYEQHF. The CDR3 DNA sequence: TGTGCCAGCAGAGACCCCCGGGACGCTTTGTCCTACGAGCAGCACTTC.